The rows below give T cell receptor beta chains drawn from one sample of a study of a mutant IDH1 vaccine in newly diagnosed glioma. The method was immunoSEQ multiplex PCR; TCRdb's version includes in-frame clones alone and lacks a portion of them. The data contain approximately 84,000 clones, more than 80% of them singletons. Their target antigens are unknown. This specimen was PBMCs, taken from a glioma patient whose treatment included an IDH1 peptide vaccine. These receptors were obtained from a middle-aged man with glioma. Both conserved end residues are part of each CDR3. The D gene is left open where the match is weak. Expanded clones get a size class; other rows say once, few or many, or leave the size out.

d_call: NA
v_call: TRBV30
clone_size: NA
j_call: TRBJ1-5
cdr3_nt: TGTGCCTGGAGTGCCGCAGGAGACAATCAGCCCCAGCATTTT
cdr3_aa: CAWSAAGDNQPQHF

d_call: NA
v_call: TRBV7-9
clone_size: NA
j_call: TRBJ1-5
cdr3_nt: TGTACCAGCAGCTTAACCGACGGACAGCCCCAGCATTTT
cdr3_aa: CTSSLTDGQPQHF

d_call: NA
v_call: TRBV4-1
clone_size: NA
j_call: TRBJ1-2
cdr3_nt: TGCGCCAGCAGCCAAGATGGACGAGGCCCCGGGGGCTACACCTTC
cdr3_aa: CASSQDGRGPGGYTF

d_call: TRBD1
v_call: TRBV5-8
clone_size: once
j_call: TRBJ1-1
cdr3_nt: TGTGCCAGCAGCTTCAGGGGGCTGGGCACTGAAGCTTTCTTT
cdr3_aa: CASSFRGLGTEAFF

d_call: TRBD2
v_call: TRBV5-4
clone_size: once
j_call: TRBJ2-3
cdr3_nt: TGTGCCAGCAGACCAGCGGGAGGGCTCCCCTCGTCTACGCAGTATTTT
cdr3_aa: CASRPAGGLPSSTQYF

d_call: TRBD1
v_call: TRBV10-3
clone_size: NA
j_call: TRBJ2-2
cdr3_nt: TGTGCCCTCGGGACAGGGGGTACAAACACCGGGGAGCTGTTTTTT
cdr3_aa: CALGTGGTNTGELFF

d_call: NA
v_call: TRBV27
clone_size: NA
j_call: TRBJ1-2
cdr3_nt: TGTGCCAGCAGTATACACAGGTCCCTCTATGGCTACACCTTC
cdr3_aa: CASSIHRSLYGYTF

d_call: NA
v_call: TRBV2
clone_size: NA
j_call: TRBJ1-3
cdr3_nt: TGTGCCAGCAGTGGTGAGGCAGGTTACGGAAACACCATATATTTT
cdr3_aa: CASSGEAGYGNTIYF

d_call: TRBD1
v_call: TRBV28
clone_size: once
j_call: TRBJ1-5
cdr3_nt: TGTGCCAGCAGTCTAAACAGGGGGAAGCAAGGTCAGCCCCAGCATTTT
cdr3_aa: CASSLNRGKQGQPQHF

d_call: TRBD2
v_call: TRBV27
clone_size: NA
j_call: TRBJ2-2
cdr3_nt: TGTGCCAGCAGTCCCCTAGCGGGGTCTACCGGGGAGCTGTTTTTT
cdr3_aa: CASSPLAGSTGELFF

d_call: NA
v_call: TRBV5-5
clone_size: NA
j_call: TRBJ2-5
cdr3_nt: TGTGCCAGCAGCTTGGTTCCGACAGCAACCCAAGAGACCCAGTACTTC
cdr3_aa: CASSLVPTATQETQYF

d_call: NA
v_call: TRBV5-5
clone_size: NA
j_call: TRBJ2-3
cdr3_nt: TGTGCCAGCAGCCTGCAGGGAGATACGCAGTATTTT
cdr3_aa: CASSLQGDTQYF

d_call: TRBD2
v_call: TRBV7-2
clone_size: NA
j_call: TRBJ2-3
cdr3_nt: TGTGCCAGCAGCTTCATCCTTACACCCGGGACTAGCGAAGATACGCAGTATTTT
cdr3_aa: CASSFILTPGTSEDTQYF

d_call: TRBD2
v_call: TRBV4-1
clone_size: NA
j_call: TRBJ2-1
cdr3_nt: TGCGCCAGCAGCCGGCTCGTCACTAGCGGGGGGAAAAATGAGCAGTTCTTC
cdr3_aa: CASSRLVTSGGKNEQFF

d_call: NA
v_call: TRBV11-3
clone_size: NA
j_call: TRBJ2-7
cdr3_nt: TGTGCCAGCAGCTTAGGGGTAGCCCCCTACGAGCAGTACTTC
cdr3_aa: CASSLGVAPYEQYF

d_call: TRBD1
v_call: TRBV28
clone_size: NA
j_call: TRBJ1-4
cdr3_nt: TGTGCCAGCAGTTACACTTCGGGACAGGGAGGAGCAACTAATGAAAAACTGTTTTTT
cdr3_aa: CASSYTSGQGGATNEKLFF

d_call: TRBD1
v_call: TRBV6-5
clone_size: few
j_call: TRBJ1-1
cdr3_nt: TGTGCCAGCAGTTACTTTACAGGGGTTGGACCCTTAGAAGCTTTCTTT
cdr3_aa: CASSYFTGVGPLEAFF

d_call: NA
v_call: TRBV15
clone_size: many
j_call: TRBJ2-1
cdr3_nt: TGTGCCACCAGCGGGGGAGGCTCCTACAATGAGCAGTTCTTC
cdr3_aa: CATSGGGSYNEQFF

d_call: TRBD1
v_call: TRBV7-2
clone_size: NA
j_call: TRBJ1-4
cdr3_nt: TGTGCCAGCAGCGCGAGAGCAGACAGGGAGAAACTGTTTTTT
cdr3_aa: CASSARADREKLFF

d_call: TRBD1
v_call: TRBV11-2
clone_size: NA
j_call: TRBJ2-6
cdr3_nt: TGTGCCAGCAGCTTTGACAGGGGGCTTTTATACTCTGGGGCCAACGTCCTGACTTTC
cdr3_aa: CASSFDRGLLYSGANVLTF

d_call: TRBD1
v_call: TRBV7-9
clone_size: NA
j_call: TRBJ1-3
cdr3_nt: TGTGCCAGCAGCCGGCGGGGAGGGGGCGCTGGAAACACCATATATTTT
cdr3_aa: CASSRRGGGAGNTIYF

d_call: NA
v_call: TRBV5-1
clone_size: NA
j_call: TRBJ2-6
cdr3_nt: TGCGCCAGCAGCTTGGTATCCAGGGGGGCTGGGGCCAACGTCCTGACTTTC
cdr3_aa: CASSLVSRGAGANVLTF

d_call: NA
v_call: TRBV25-1
clone_size: NA
j_call: TRBJ2-3
cdr3_nt: TGTGCCAGCAGTGAATCGGGACGCACAGATACGCAGTATTTT
cdr3_aa: CASSESGRTDTQYF

d_call: NA
v_call: TRBV5-1
clone_size: NA
j_call: TRBJ1-5
cdr3_nt: TGCGCCAGCAGCGAAGGGTATAGCAATCAGCCCCAGCATTTT
cdr3_aa: CASSEGYSNQPQHF

d_call: TRBD1
v_call: TRBV5-1
clone_size: NA
j_call: TRBJ2-7
cdr3_nt: TGCGCCAGCAGCTTGGCCGGACAGGACTACGAGCAGTACTTC
cdr3_aa: CASSLAGQDYEQYF

d_call: NA
v_call: TRBV20-1
clone_size: NA
j_call: TRBJ1-1
cdr3_nt: TGCAGTGCCTATCACCGAATTGAAGCTTTCTTT
cdr3_aa: CSAYHRIEAFF

d_call: NA
v_call: TRBV11-2
clone_size: NA
j_call: TRBJ1-5
cdr3_nt: TGTGCCAGCAGCTCCCAGGGGAACAATCAGCCCCAGCATTTT
cdr3_aa: CASSSQGNNQPQHF

d_call: NA
v_call: TRBV7-6
clone_size: NA
j_call: TRBJ1-2
cdr3_nt: TGTGCCAGCAGCTTAGGCAGACTCTATGGCTACACCTTC
cdr3_aa: CASSLGRLYGYTF

d_call: NA
v_call: TRBV4-1
clone_size: NA
j_call: TRBJ2-1
cdr3_nt: TGCGCCAGCAGCCAAGGCATAGGACAGTACAATGAGCAGTTCTTC
cdr3_aa: CASSQGIGQYNEQFF

d_call: TRBD1
v_call: TRBV6-6
clone_size: NA
j_call: TRBJ2-3
cdr3_nt: TGTGCCAGCATCCACGGAGACAGGGGGCGAGCAGATACGCAGTATTTT
cdr3_aa: CASIHGDRGRADTQYF

d_call: TRBD1
v_call: TRBV30
clone_size: NA
j_call: TRBJ1-4
cdr3_nt: TGTGCCTGGAGTGCGCGGGGGGACAGCAAAAAACTGTTTTTT
cdr3_aa: CAWSARGDSKKLFF

d_call: NA
v_call: TRBV14
clone_size: NA
j_call: TRBJ1-1
cdr3_nt: TGTGCCAGCAGCCAAGCCAGGCGGAGGATGAACACTGAAGCTTTCTTT
cdr3_aa: CASSQARRRMNTEAFF

d_call: NA
v_call: TRBV6-4
clone_size: once
j_call: TRBJ1-5
cdr3_nt: TGTGCCAGCAGTGACCCCGGAGGGGGAGGAAGCAATCAGCCCCAGCATTTT
cdr3_aa: CASSDPGGGGSNQPQHF

d_call: NA
v_call: TRBV5-6
clone_size: NA
j_call: TRBJ2-7
cdr3_nt: TGTGCCAGCAGCTTGGTAAATCCGGGCGAGCAGTACTTC
cdr3_aa: CASSLVNPGEQYF

d_call: NA
v_call: TRBV7-8
clone_size: NA
j_call: TRBJ2-1
cdr3_nt: TGTGCCAGCAGCTTCGGGACACTAAACAATGAGCAGTTCTTC
cdr3_aa: CASSFGTLNNEQFF

d_call: NA
v_call: TRBV6-6
clone_size: NA
j_call: TRBJ2-5
cdr3_nt: TGTGCCAGCAGTCCAGGGGATTGGGAGACCCAGTACTTC
cdr3_aa: CASSPGDWETQYF

d_call: NA
v_call: TRBV10-3
clone_size: NA
j_call: TRBJ1-5
cdr3_nt: TGTGCCATCAGTGAGTCTGGTCAGCCCCAGCATTTT
cdr3_aa: CAISESGQPQHF

d_call: TRBD1
v_call: TRBV10-3
clone_size: NA
j_call: TRBJ2-7
cdr3_nt: TGTGCCTTGGGACAGGAGGGCGAGCAGTACTTC
cdr3_aa: CALGQEGEQYF

d_call: NA
v_call: TRBV29-1
clone_size: NA
j_call: TRBJ1-1
cdr3_nt: TGCAGCGTTCGTTGGTGGGGGAACACTGAAGCTTTCTTT
cdr3_aa: CSVRWWGNTEAFF

d_call: TRBD2
v_call: TRBV5-8
clone_size: NA
j_call: TRBJ2-3
cdr3_nt: TGTGCCAGCAGCGGGGGAGGGACTAGCGGCAGCACAGATACGCAGTATTTT
cdr3_aa: CASSGGGTSGSTDTQYF

d_call: NA
v_call: TRBV10-2
clone_size: few
j_call: TRBJ1-5
cdr3_nt: TGCGCCAGCAGTGAGTCCATGGGAGGCCCAGATCAGCCCCAGCATTTT
cdr3_aa: CASSESMGGPDQPQHF

d_call: TRBD2
v_call: TRBV6-6
clone_size: NA
j_call: TRBJ2-3
cdr3_nt: TGTGCCAGCAGCTTCACTAGCGGGAGTACAGATACGCAGTATTTT
cdr3_aa: CASSFTSGSTDTQYF

d_call: NA
v_call: TRBV11-2
clone_size: NA
j_call: TRBJ2-7
cdr3_nt: TGTGCCAGCAGTTATCGGGAGATGCGCGCCTACGAGCAGTACTTC
cdr3_aa: CASSYREMRAYEQYF

d_call: NA
v_call: TRBV9
clone_size: NA
j_call: TRBJ1-1
cdr3_nt: TGTGCCAGCAGCTCCCATTTGAACACTGAAGCTTTCTTT
cdr3_aa: CASSSHLNTEAFF

d_call: TRBD1
v_call: TRBV2
clone_size: NA
j_call: TRBJ1-2
cdr3_nt: TGTGCCAGCGATACGGACAGGCAACACTATGGCTACACCTTC
cdr3_aa: CASDTDRQHYGYTF

d_call: NA
v_call: TRBV2
clone_size: NA
j_call: TRBJ2-5
cdr3_nt: TGTGCCAGCAGTGTGGGGGCACAAGAGACCCAGTACTTC
cdr3_aa: CASSVGAQETQYF

d_call: NA
v_call: TRBV7-6
clone_size: NA
j_call: TRBJ1-1
cdr3_nt: TGTGCCAGCAGCCAAGAGAACACTGAAGCTTTCTTT
cdr3_aa: CASSQENTEAFF

d_call: NA
v_call: TRBV21-1
clone_size: NA
j_call: TRBJ2-3
cdr3_nt: TGTGCCAGCAGCCCTTGGGGTCGACAAAGGAGCACAGATACGCAGTATTTT
cdr3_aa: CASSPWGRQRSTDTQYF

d_call: TRBD1
v_call: TRBV19
clone_size: NA
j_call: TRBJ2-5
cdr3_nt: TGTGCCAGTAGTTACCGACAGGGGCAAGAGACCCAGTACTTC
cdr3_aa: CASSYRQGQETQYF

d_call: NA
v_call: TRBV5-1
clone_size: NA
j_call: TRBJ2-2
cdr3_nt: TGCGCCAGCAGCTTGACTAGTCCCACCGGGGAGCTGTTTTTT
cdr3_aa: CASSLTSPTGELFF

d_call: TRBD2
v_call: TRBV19
clone_size: NA
j_call: TRBJ2-3
cdr3_nt: TGTGCCAGTAGAGGACTAGTCACAGATACGCAGTATTTT
cdr3_aa: CASRGLVTDTQYF

d_call: NA
v_call: TRBV2
clone_size: NA
j_call: TRBJ1-2
cdr3_nt: TGTGCCAGCAAGGGCTATGGCTACACCTTC
cdr3_aa: CASKGYGYTF

d_call: TRBD2
v_call: TRBV4-3
clone_size: NA
j_call: TRBJ2-7
cdr3_nt: TGCGCCAGCAGCCAAGATAGGACTAGCGGGAGGGCCTACGAGCAGTACTTC
cdr3_aa: CASSQDRTSGRAYEQYF

d_call: NA
v_call: TRBV2
clone_size: NA
j_call: TRBJ1-5
cdr3_nt: TGTGCCAGCAATCATTGGCAGAATAGCAATCAGCCCCAGCATTTT
cdr3_aa: CASNHWQNSNQPQHF

d_call: NA
v_call: TRBV5-1
clone_size: NA
j_call: TRBJ2-2
cdr3_nt: TGCGCCAGCAGCTTGGCGAGCACCGGGGAGCTGTTTTTT
cdr3_aa: CASSLASTGELFF

d_call: TRBD2
v_call: TRBV11-2
clone_size: NA
j_call: TRBJ2-1
cdr3_nt: TGTGCCAGCAGCTTGGGTAGCGGGGGCCTCAATGAGCAGTTCTTC
cdr3_aa: CASSLGSGGLNEQFF

d_call: TRBD1
v_call: TRBV2
clone_size: NA
j_call: TRBJ1-4
cdr3_nt: TGTGCCAGCAGCCCCGGGACAGGGGCCAAAGCGGATGAAAAACTGTTTTTT
cdr3_aa: CASSPGTGAKADEKLFF

d_call: NA
v_call: TRBV6-5
clone_size: NA
j_call: TRBJ1-1
cdr3_nt: TGTGCCAGCAGCCCAGGGGTAGACACTGAAGCTTTCTTT
cdr3_aa: CASSPGVDTEAFF

d_call: NA
v_call: TRBV5-1
clone_size: NA
j_call: TRBJ2-7
cdr3_nt: TGCGCCAGCAGCTTGGCCCCAAAAAACTACGAGCAGTACTTC
cdr3_aa: CASSLAPKNYEQYF

d_call: TRBD1
v_call: TRBV6-5
clone_size: NA
j_call: TRBJ1-1
cdr3_nt: TGTGCCAGCAGTAACCGGGACAGGGGTTACACTGAAGCTTTCTTT
cdr3_aa: CASSNRDRGYTEAFF